Listed here is a single TCR beta chain. Its antigen remains unidentified. The sample belongs to a study of T cells after yellow fever vaccination. Across the study: SMART-Seq v4 Ultra Low Input prepared libraries from low-cell fractions. Findings of the study overall: Repertoires sorted by FACS could include abundant clonotypes that are contaminants from the bulk population. Clonotype sharing between CD4 and CD8 compartments was small. Booster samples showed a return of most primary-vaccination clones (around 95% CD4, about 88% CD8).

TCRdb reprocessed the 5' RACE reads with MiXCR, giving one entry per CDR3 protein. The sample has just under 600,000 distinct CDR3 sequences, about 13% seen once. Sequencing used PBMCs, obtained on the day of the yellow fever booster vaccination. This sequence was found in a man younger than 40 who received the YFV17D yellow fever vaccine.

The CDR3 nucleotides read TGTGCCAGCAGCTTGGGGGACAGGAACTACGGCGAGCAGTACTTC. It translates to CASSLGDRNYGEQYF. This chain joins TRBV7-2 and TRBJ2-7; 8 positions agree with TRBD1. The CDR3 is 15 residues long. V trimming: 3 bases; J trimming: 6 bases; junction bases outside the gene matches: 10. The germline CDR1 and CDR2 sequences are SGHTA and FQGNSA.